The entry below describes one T cell receptor beta chain. This clonotype has at least ten counts. What this receptor recognizes is not known. Nothing much larger sits one base from this clone, and base qualities are not available. The sample comes from a study of CD8 T cells in ankylosing spondylitis (dated by TCRdb to the late 2010s). In the study overall: The study set out to find disease-linked TCR variants by profiling T cell receptor beta repertoires in ankylosing spondylitis patients and healthy donors. The whole study cohort included over 85 healthy donors and 25 or so ankylosing spondylitis patients. Samples of peripheral blood were taken, and for ankylosing spondylitis patients, synovial fluid was collected as well.

Data came from an Illumina HiSeq 2500. Quantitative 5'-RACE with molecular barcodes was the method used to prepare the TCR beta libraries. As for the original processing: To identify disease-linked TCR variants, a new computational method was used, one built on a probabilistic model of VDJ rearrangement. Through fastp at Q25 and MiXCR, TCRdb rebuilt clones from the public reads, retaining in-frame beta chains. Duplicate CDR3 protein sequences are folded into a single record with the most common DNA and genes. The V and J calls here are based on TCRdb, not the publication. The sample table shows about 69,000 distinct CDR3 sequences, and about 5% are seen once. The ten largest clones capture roughly 2.3% of the sample. Overall study results and their limits: Some motif variants were previously reported in synovial fluid and blood of reactive arthritis patients, suggesting common disease-initiation mechanisms. According to the report, matched synovial fluid samples from ankylosing spondylitis patients were significantly enriched for the disease-linked clones. The disease-linked clones had a CD8+ phenotype and were found at relatively low frequencies in peripheral blood. A TCR beta motif made up of fewer than 10 highly homologous amino acid variants appeared to be characteristic of blood from ankylosing spondylitis patients.

CDR3 length: 18 amino acids, cysteine to phenylalanine. CDR3 DNA is the only sequence kept; it has 54 bases, read in frame from the first base. V lost 4 bases and J lost 0 bases; the stretch between them is 22 bases long. Looking up the germline V gene (reference sequence) yields CDR1 LGHDT and CDR2 YNNKEL. Sequenced sample: blood, either unsorted or a sorted T cell fraction (not recorded which). The sequence was obtained from a male donor with ankylosing spondylitis or in good health (not recorded which). The chain uses TRBV3-1 and TRBJ2-7, with the D gene uncertain. This receptor has the CDR3 CASSPEPTGSGRSYEQYF. The bases read TGTGCCAGCAGCCCAGAGCCTACCGGGTCCGGGCGCTCCTACGAGCAGTACTTC.